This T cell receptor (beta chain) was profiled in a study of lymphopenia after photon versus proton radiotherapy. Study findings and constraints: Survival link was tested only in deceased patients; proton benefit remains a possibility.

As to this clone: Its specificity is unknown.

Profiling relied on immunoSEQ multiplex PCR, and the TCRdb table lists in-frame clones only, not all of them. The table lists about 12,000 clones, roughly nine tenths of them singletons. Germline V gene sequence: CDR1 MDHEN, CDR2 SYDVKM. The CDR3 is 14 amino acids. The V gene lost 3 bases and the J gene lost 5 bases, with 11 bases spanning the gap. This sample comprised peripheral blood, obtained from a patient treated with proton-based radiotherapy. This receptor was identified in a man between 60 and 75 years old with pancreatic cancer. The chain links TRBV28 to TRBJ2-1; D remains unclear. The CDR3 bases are TGTGCCAGCAGTTTGGGGTCCCAAAACAATGAGCAGTTCTTC. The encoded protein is CASSLGSQNNEQFF.